The clone carrying this T cell receptor beta chain was observed many times. Its antigen is not known. Trimming left V 5 bases short and J 6 bases short, with 12 bases between. The CDR3 length is 13 residues. The germline V gene has CDR1 SGHTA and CDR2 FQGNSA. This entry comes from a study of metastatic and nonmetastatic thyroid tumors. General study points: Benign nodules reportedly had significantly lower TCR beta diversity than malignant thyroid tumors in blood and tumor.

No patient received treatment before thyroid surgery. TCRdb reassembled clones from the PCR reads with MiXCR. The sample lists tens of thousands of clones, 15% to 20% seen once, with over 9% in the top ten. The TCR comes from a male donor with papillary thyroid cancer or a benign thyroid nodule (not recorded which). Some clones in this sample may be carry-over from other donors' samples. The rearrangement uses TRBV7-2 and TRBJ2-3; D not resolved. Sequences were obtained from blood. CDR3 in DNA: TGTGCCAGCAGCCCCCGCCCCCGGGATACGCAGTATTTT. Its protein is CASSPRPRDTQYF.